This TCR beta chain was found in a study of cytomegalovirus exposure and HLA in healthy donors. CDR1 and CDR2 from the germline V gene are MNHNY and SVGAGI (reference sequence). V was pared by 5 bases and J by 8 bases, with 12 bases between. There are 13 residues in the CDR3. PCR involved 60 Vbeta and 13 Jbeta primers. TCRdb keeps only in-frame clones here, not all; method: immunoSEQ multiplex PCR. The repertoire holds around 190,000 clones, with 79% as singletons. Sequencing was carried out using PBMCs. The TCR sequence derives from a woman in her 30s in good health and CMV-seropositive. The chain joins TRBV6-6 to TRBJ1-4; TRBD1 is a possible D gene (6 bases). The CDR3 nucleotides are TGTGCCAGCAGTCTACAGGGTGGAGAAAAACTGTTTTTT. Its protein is CASSLQGGEKLFF.